One and the same sample provided the 21 T cell receptor beta chains below, sequenced in a study of T cells in Graves' hyperthyroidism and ophthalmopathy. The investigators amplified TCR beta CDR3 regions from RNA transcripts. HTBI primers drove first-round RT-PCR of the TCR CDR3. From the multiplex PCR reads, TCRdb called clonotypes with MiXCR, one entry per CDR3 protein. The table records a few hundred thousand distinct CDR3 sequences, roughly 13% of them present only once. Sequenced sample: blood. The receptors derive from a woman aged 18-29 years with Graves' hyperthyroidism.

This clonotype was counted between two and nine times. The chain is built from TRBV20-1 and TRBJ2-1, with 12 bases matching TRBD2. The V gene end was trimmed by 3 bases and the J gene end by 16 bases; junction bases not matched to a gene: 10. Germline V lookup: CDR1 DFQATT, CDR2 SNEGSKA (reference sequence). This CDR3 has 13 residues. The CDR3 DNA reads TGCAGTGCTAGTCTCGGACTAGCGGGGTCGAGTTTCTTC. This sequence encodes CSASLGLAGSSFF.

This clonotype came up many times. The genes are TRBV7-8 and TRBJ2-7; the D gene is possibly TRBD1 (6 bases). V lost 4 bases and J lost 2, with 9 bases in between. Looked up from germline, CDR1 is SGHVS and CDR2 is FQNEAQ. This CDR3 is built from 13 residues. CDR3 region: CASSSQGPYEQYF. CDR3 bases: TGTGCCAGCAGCTCACAGGGACCCTACGAGCAGTACTTC. The full variable domain, rest sourced from reference TRBV7-8 and TRBJ2-7, is GAGVSQSPRYKVAKRGQDVALRCDPISGHVSLFWYQQALGQGPEFLTYFQNEAQLDKSGLPSDRFFAERPEGSVSTLKIQRTQQEDSAVYLCASSSQGPYEQYFGPGTRLTVT.

This clonotype has just a few counts. The rearrangement uses TRBV5-6 and TRBJ2-7; 12 nucleotides agree with TRBD2. Germline CDR1 SGHDT, CDR2 YYEEEE. The CDR3 extends over 16 amino acids. J gave up 7 bases and V 0 bases, and 8 bases lay outside the gene matches. The chain's CDR3 is CASSLGLAGDLGEQYF. The CDR3 bases are TGTGCCAGCAGCTTGGGACTAGCGGGAGATCTCGGTGAGCAGTACTTC. The full variable domain, in which reference TRBV5-6 and TRBJ2-7 provide the parts outside the CDR3, is DAGVTQSPTHLIKTRGQQVTLRCSPKSGHDTVSWYQQALGQGPQFIFQYYEEEERQRGNFPDRFSGHQFPNYSSELNVNALLLGDSALYLCASSLGLAGDLGEQYFGPGTRLTVT.

This clonotype was recorded many times. This chain joins TRBV20-1 and TRBJ1-1; possibly TRBD1 for D (5 bases). Trimming removed 0 bases from V and 4 bases from J, with 15 bases in between. In germline, CDR1 is DFQATT, CDR2 SNEGSKA (reference sequence). This CDR3 is 15 amino acids long. CDR3 residues: CSARDPRRGGTEAFF. CDR3 DNA: TGCAGTGCTAGAGATCCACGGAGGGGTGGCACTGAAGCTTTCTTT.

In its sample, this clonotype was seen many times. The chain employs TRBV20-1 and TRBJ1-2; D is ambiguous. V lost 2 bases, J lost 8 bases, and 12 bases lay in between. This CDR3 comprises 12 residues. CDR1 and CDR2 (germline): DFQATT, SNEGSKA (reference sequence). CDR3 nucleotides: TGCAGTGCTAGACCTTTAGACGGGGGCTACACCTTC. This sequence encodes CSARPLDGGYTF.

This clonotype was counted at least ten times. The chain combines TRBV28 with TRBJ2-1; 10 nucleotides agree with TRBD2. Trimming removed 5 bases from V and 4 bases from J; junction bases left unmatched: 8. Looked up from germline, CDR1 is MDHEN and CDR2 is SYDVKM. The CDR3 runs 16 residues. The CDR3, as DNA: TGTGCCAGCAGTAAAGCTAGCGGGAGACCTTACAATGAGCAGTTCTTC. It specifies CASSKASGRPYNEQFF.

This clonotype was counted at least ten times. The chain is built from TRBV28 and TRBJ2-7; the D gene is possibly TRBD1 (6 bases). The CDR3 has 12 residues. Germline V lookup: CDR1 MDHEN, CDR2 SYDVKM. The V gene lost 4 bases and the J gene lost 2 bases, with 6 bases spanning the gap. The CDR3 here is CASSWTAYEQYF. The CDR3 DNA sequence: TGTGCCAGCAGTTGGACAGCCTACGAGCAGTACTTC.

J is TRBJ1-4 and V is TRBV25-1; 10 bases align to TRBD1. Germline CDR1 and CDR2: MGHDK and SYGVNS. Germline trimming cut 2 bases from V and 7 bases from J; bases unmatched to any gene: 1. The CDR3 consists of 14 residues. The CDR3 spells CASSERTGGEKLFF. CDR3 in DNA: TGTGCCAGCAGTGAACGGACAGGGGGTGAAAAACTGTTTTTT.

This clonotype has ten or more counts. The DNA of the CDR3 is TGTGCCAGCAGTTACCTTGGCCAGGGGGCAACTGAAGCTTTCTTT. Amino acid sequence: CASSYLGQGATEAFF. This chain joins TRBV6-5 and TRBJ1-1; 8 bases match TRBD1. The germline gives CDR1 MNHEY, CDR2 SVGAGI. Losses at the gene ends were 2 bases for V and 5 bases for J; bases not matched to a gene: 7. CDR3 length: 15 amino acids.

This clonotype was counted many times. This sequence joins TRBV28 and TRBJ2-1, with D tentatively TRBD1 (5 bases). There are 13 residues in the CDR3. V was trimmed by 2 bases and J by 10 bases, leaving 12 bases between them. Germline V gene data show CDR1 as MDHEN and CDR2 as SYDVKM. The CDR3: CASSLVGVGEQFF. Written as DNA, the CDR3 is TGTGCCAGCAGTTTAGTAGGGGTGGGAGAGCAGTTCTTC.

The chain couples TRBV9 to TRBJ1-4; 8 nucleotides agree with TRBD1. Germline V CDR1 and CDR2: SGDLS, YYNGEE. Trimming at V came to 2 bases and at J to 8 bases, leaving 8 bases not matched to a gene. The CDR3 has 15 residues. This CDR3 reads CASSVTGGLREKLFF. The CDR3 DNA is TGTGCCAGCAGCGTTACAGGGGGATTGAGAGAAAAACTGTTTTTT.

This clonotype was seen ten or more times. J is TRBJ1-2 and V is TRBV7-8, with 7 positions matching TRBD1. The CDR3 is 16 residues long. Per the germline V gene, CDR1 is SGHVS and CDR2 is FQNEAQ. With 2 bases clipped from V and 1 base from J, the junction kept 7 bases outside the gene matches. The chain's CDR3 is CASSLNGQEINYGYTF. CDR3 DNA sequence: TGTGCCAGCAGCTTAAACGGACAGGAGATTAACTATGGCTACACCTTC. Supplemented by reference TRBV7-8 and TRBJ1-2, the full variable domain reads GAGVSQSPRYKVAKRGQDVALRCDPISGHVSLFWYQQALGQGPEFLTYFQNEAQLDKSGLPSDRFFAERPEGSVSTLKIQRTQQEDSAVYLCASSLNGQEINYGYTFGSGTRLTVV.

The sample holds many counts of this clonotype. This rearrangement joins TRBV10-3 to TRBJ1-1; a possible D gene is TRBD1 (6 bases). CDR1 and CDR2 from the germline V gene are ENHRY and SYGVKD. V was shortened by 6 bases and J by 10 bases, with 18 bases between the two germline ends. The CDR3 sequence is 13 residues long. The CDR3 coding sequence is TGTGCCATCAGGTCGACAGGTAATCTAGGAGCTTTCTTT. Protein product: CAIRSTGNLGAFF.

This clonotype was counted at least ten times. CDR3 bases: TGTGCCAGCAGCCGAGACGGGAACTATGGCTACACCTTC. The encoded protein is CASSRDGNYGYTF. The chain uses TRBV3-1 and TRBJ1-2, with D unclear. The ends were cut back, 4 bases at V and 2 bases at J, with 8 bases in the middle. CDR3 length: 13 residues. Germline lookup yields CDR1 LGHDT and CDR2 YNNKEL (reference sequence). Full variable domain (remainder filled in from reference TRBV3-1 and TRBJ1-2): DTAVSQTPKYLVTQMGNDKSIKCEQNLGHDTMYWYKQDSKKFLKIMFSYNNKELIINETVPNRFSPKSPDKAHLNLHINSLELGDSAVYFCASSRDGNYGYTFGSGTRLTVV.

Points on this clonotype: The junction differs from germline at one of its ends, possibly a read error. This chain connects TRBV6-1 to TRBJ1-1, with 7 bases fitting TRBD1. The CDR3 has 14 residues. Germline V CDR1 and CDR2: MNHNS, SASEGT. CDR3 residues: CASSQMTGRTEAFF. The CDR3 DNA follows: TGCGCCAGCAGCCAAATGACAGGGCGCACTGAAGCTTTCTTT.

Only a few counts were recorded for this clonotype. This rearrangement joins TRBV25-1 to TRBJ1-2; 9 positions match TRBD1. The CDR3 loop spans 16 amino acids. Losses at the gene ends were 2 bases for V and 6 bases for J; bases not matched to a gene: 10. Germline V gene data show CDR1 as MGHDK and CDR2 as SYGVNS. The CDR3 bases are TGTGCCAGCAGTGAAGTTAGACAGGGGGTTCCCCATGGCTACACCTTC. Its protein is CASSEVRQGVPHGYTF.

Turning to this clonotype: A much larger clone is a single base away; this may be a read error. The chain recombines TRBV2 with TRBJ2-3; unclear D gene. The CDR3 totals 15 residues. Germline V gene lookup returns CDR1 SNHLY and CDR2 FYNNEI. Written as DNA, the CDR3 is TGTGCCAGCCTAGACGACGGCAGCCCCACAGATGCGCAGTATTTT. Its translation is CASLDDGSPTDAQYF.

This clonotype appeared many times. V and J are TRBV2 and TRBJ1-2; 9 nucleotides align to TRBD1. The junction had 0 bases not matched to a gene; V was cut back by 4 bases and J by 3 bases. CDR1 and CDR2 from the germline V gene are SNHLY and FYNNEI. The CDR3 has 13 amino acids. The CDR3 region has the DNA TGTGCCAGCAGTGGACAGGGGGACTATGGCTACACCTTC. Encoded protein: CASSGQGDYGYTF.

The genes are TRBV18 and TRBJ2-1, with 9 bases fitting TRBD2. CDR3 length: 16 amino acids. Germline CDR1 KGHSH, CDR2 LQKENI. J gave up 6 bases and V 0 bases, and 6 bases lay outside the gene matches. In nucleotides, the CDR3 is TGTGCCAGCTCACCACCCCGACTAGCGGACTGCAATGAGCAGTTCTTC. Translation: CASSPPRLADCNEQFF.

This clonotype has just a few counts. This chain connects TRBV7-2 to TRBJ2-3; D is ambiguous. The V end was cut by 0 bases, the J end by 3 bases, with 10 bases between. The CDR3 sequence is 15 residues long. Germline CDR1 reads SGHTA; CDR2 reads FQGNSA. CDR3 loop: CASSLARVFTDTQYF. The CDR3 DNA reads TGTGCCAGCAGCTTAGCCCGGGTTTTTACAGATACGCAGTATTTT.

The chain uses TRBV6-4 and TRBJ2-3; 11 bases align to TRBD2. The CDR3 runs to 15 residues. From germline, CDR1 is MRHNA and CDR2 SNTAGT. J gave up 5 bases and V 3 bases, and 4 bases lay outside the gene matches. The CDR3 spells CASSEGTSGGDTQYF. The CDR3 bases are TGTGCCAGCAGTGAAGGGACTAGCGGTGGAGATACGCAGTATTTT.